This T cell receptor (beta chain) emerged from a study of shared clonotypes between healthy human individuals. As to this clone: Its antigen is undetermined.

The CDR3 extends over 14 amino acids. V dropped 4 bases and J dropped 0 bases, with 8 bases sitting between them. Germline-derived CDR1 and CDR2 are MGHDK and SYGVNS. Study-wide results and caveats: Estimated clonotype richness was generally higher in naive than memory subsets.

In the study's own analysis: Because ImmunoSEQ provided only junction sequences with no quality scores, the filtering differed. Measured with immunoSEQ multiplex PCR; TCRdb has only the in-frame clones, and not every one. The V and J calls and the clone size are those of that table, but D and trimming were determined from the DNA. The repertoire holds some 2,000,000 clones, with nearly 97% as singletons. The sequencing sample was made of naive CD4+ T cells sorted from blood. Subset indicated: CD45RA+ positively selected. The receptor was derived from a man younger than 35 in good health. The chain carries TRBV25-1 and TRBJ2-3; weak D call: TRBD2 (5 bases). This chain's CDR3 is CASSARGSTDTQYF. CDR3 coding DNA: TGTGCCAGCAGTGCTCGGGGAAGCACAGATACGCAGTATTTT.